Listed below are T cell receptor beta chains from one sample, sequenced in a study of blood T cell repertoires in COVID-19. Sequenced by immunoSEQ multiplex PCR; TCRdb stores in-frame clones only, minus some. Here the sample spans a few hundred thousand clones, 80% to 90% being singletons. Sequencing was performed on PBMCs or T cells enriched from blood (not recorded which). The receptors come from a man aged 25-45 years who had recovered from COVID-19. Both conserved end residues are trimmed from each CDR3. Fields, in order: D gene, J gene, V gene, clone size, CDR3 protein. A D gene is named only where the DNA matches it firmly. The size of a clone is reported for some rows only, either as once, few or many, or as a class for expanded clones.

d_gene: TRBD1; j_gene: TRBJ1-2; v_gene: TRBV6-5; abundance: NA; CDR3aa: ASSYEQGDGYT
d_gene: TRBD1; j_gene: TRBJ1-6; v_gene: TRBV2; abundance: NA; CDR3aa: ASSQLTGNSPLH
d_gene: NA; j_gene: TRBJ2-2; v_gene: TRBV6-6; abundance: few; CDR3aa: ASTTTSGELF
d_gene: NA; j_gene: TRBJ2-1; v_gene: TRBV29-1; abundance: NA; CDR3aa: SVEDPALRLREF
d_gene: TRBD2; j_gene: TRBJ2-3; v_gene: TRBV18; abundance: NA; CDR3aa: ASSLRTSGAGTPTDTQY
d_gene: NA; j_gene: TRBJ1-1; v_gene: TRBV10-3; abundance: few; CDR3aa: AISVAMNTEAF
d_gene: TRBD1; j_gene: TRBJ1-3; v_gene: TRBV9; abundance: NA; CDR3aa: ASSVLAQGAGGNTIY
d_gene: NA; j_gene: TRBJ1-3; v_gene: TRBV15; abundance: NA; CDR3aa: ATSLTGSSGNTIY
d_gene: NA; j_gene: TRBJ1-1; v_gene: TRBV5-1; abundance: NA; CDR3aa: ASSLDPEMNTEAF
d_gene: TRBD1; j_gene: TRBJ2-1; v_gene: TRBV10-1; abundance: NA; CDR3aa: ASSETTGGSRNEQF
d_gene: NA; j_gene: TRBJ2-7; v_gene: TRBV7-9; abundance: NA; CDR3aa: ASSGGTYEQY
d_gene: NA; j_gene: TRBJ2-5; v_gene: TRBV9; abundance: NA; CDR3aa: ASSEGRRGLGVETQY
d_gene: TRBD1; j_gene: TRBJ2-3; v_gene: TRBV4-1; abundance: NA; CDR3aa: ASSQGWATGDADTQY
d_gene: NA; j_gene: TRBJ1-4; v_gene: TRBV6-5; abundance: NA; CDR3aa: ASSYSIGAGTVKLF
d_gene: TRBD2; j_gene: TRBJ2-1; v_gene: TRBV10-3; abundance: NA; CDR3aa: AISGGTSLSYNEQF
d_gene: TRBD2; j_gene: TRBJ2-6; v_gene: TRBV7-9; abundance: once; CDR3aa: ASSPPSGTGANVLT
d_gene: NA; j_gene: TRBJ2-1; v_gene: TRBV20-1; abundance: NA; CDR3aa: SASVGHEQF
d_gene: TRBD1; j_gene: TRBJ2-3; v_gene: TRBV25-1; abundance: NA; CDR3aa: ASSAHRGVGTDTQY
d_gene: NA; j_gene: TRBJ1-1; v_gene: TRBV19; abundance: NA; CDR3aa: ASSTGGRNTEAF
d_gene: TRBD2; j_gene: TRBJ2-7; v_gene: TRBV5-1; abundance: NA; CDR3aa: ASSLWSGGRYEQY
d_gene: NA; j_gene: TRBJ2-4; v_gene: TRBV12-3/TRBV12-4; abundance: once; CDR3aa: ASSFRQSNIQY
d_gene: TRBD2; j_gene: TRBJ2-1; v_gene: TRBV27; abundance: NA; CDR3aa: ASSSSGGGYNEQF
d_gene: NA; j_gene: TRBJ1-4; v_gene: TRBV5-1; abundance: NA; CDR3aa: ASSSDGGADEKLF
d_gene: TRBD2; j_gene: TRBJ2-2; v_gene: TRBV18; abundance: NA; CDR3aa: ASSPIAGVVTGELF
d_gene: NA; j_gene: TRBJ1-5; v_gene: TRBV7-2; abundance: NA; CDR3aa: ASSSTSGQPQH
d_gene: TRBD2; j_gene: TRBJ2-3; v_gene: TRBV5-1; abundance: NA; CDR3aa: ASSSGLAGGTDTQY
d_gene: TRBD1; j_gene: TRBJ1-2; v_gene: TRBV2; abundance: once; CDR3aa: ASSPDRVNYGYT
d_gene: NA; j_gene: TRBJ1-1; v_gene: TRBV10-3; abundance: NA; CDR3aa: AISSRQSGAF
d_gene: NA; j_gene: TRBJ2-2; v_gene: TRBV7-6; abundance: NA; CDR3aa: ASSSHTGELF
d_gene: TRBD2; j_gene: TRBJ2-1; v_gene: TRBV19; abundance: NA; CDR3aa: ASSISGLAVNEQF
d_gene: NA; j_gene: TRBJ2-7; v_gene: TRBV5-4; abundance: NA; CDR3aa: ASSLSLASHEQY
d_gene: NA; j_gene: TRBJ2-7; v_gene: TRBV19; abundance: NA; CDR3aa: ASSNREGDEQY
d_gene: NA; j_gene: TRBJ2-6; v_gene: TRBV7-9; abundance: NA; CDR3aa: ASSLVGTGVKGANVLT
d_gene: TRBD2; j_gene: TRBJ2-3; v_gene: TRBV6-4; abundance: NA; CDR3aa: ASSEASGRDTQY
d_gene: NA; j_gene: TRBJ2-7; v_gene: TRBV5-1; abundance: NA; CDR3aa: ASSLSSIYEQY
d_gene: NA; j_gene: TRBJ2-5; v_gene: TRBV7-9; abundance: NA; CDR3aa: ASSPRGSETQY
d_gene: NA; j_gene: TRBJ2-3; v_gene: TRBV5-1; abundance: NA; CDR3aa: ASSLPGTDTQY
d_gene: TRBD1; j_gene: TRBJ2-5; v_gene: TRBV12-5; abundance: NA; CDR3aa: ASGSDRGGETQY
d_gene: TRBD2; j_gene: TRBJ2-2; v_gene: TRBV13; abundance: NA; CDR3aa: ASSLLAAGTGELF
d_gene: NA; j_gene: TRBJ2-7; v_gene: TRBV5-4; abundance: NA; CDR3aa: ASSSPRVGEQY
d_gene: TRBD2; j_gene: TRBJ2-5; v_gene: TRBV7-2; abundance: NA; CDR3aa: ASSPRAGGPWETQY
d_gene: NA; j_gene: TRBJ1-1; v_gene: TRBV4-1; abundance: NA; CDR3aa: ASSRLEGLNTEAF
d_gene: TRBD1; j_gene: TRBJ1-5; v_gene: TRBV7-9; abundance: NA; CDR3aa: ASSTGQGSNQPQH
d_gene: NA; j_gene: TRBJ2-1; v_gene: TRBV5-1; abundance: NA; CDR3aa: ASSLMVGAYNEQF
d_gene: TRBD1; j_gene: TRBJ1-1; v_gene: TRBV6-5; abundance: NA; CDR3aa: ASNGFGTGNTEAF
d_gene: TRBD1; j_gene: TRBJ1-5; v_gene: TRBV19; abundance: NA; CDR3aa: ASSMFWGTERNNQPQH
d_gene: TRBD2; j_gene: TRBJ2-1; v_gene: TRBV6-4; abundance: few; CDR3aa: ASSGLAGGSGEDNEQF
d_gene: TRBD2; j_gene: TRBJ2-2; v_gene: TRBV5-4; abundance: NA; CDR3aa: ASGPPGGATGELF
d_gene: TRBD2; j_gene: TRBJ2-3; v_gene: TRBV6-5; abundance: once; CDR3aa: ASRTGLAYPDTQY